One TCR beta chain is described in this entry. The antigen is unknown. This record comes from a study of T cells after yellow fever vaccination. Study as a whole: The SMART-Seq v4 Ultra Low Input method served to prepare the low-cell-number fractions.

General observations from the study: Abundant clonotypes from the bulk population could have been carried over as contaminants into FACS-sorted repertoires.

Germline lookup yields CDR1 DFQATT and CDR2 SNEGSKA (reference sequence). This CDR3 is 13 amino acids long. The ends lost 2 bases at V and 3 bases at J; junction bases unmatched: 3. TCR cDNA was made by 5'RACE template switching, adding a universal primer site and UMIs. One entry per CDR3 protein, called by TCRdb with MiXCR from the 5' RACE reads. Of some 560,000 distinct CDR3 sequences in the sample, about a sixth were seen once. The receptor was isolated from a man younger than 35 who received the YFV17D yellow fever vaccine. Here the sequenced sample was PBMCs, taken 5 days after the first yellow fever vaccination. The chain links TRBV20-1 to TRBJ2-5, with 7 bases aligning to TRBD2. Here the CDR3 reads CSARPSGKETQYF. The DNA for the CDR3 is TGCAGTGCTAGACCTAGCGGTAAAGAGACCCAGTACTTC.